This T cell receptor (beta chain) came from a study of T cell responses to AZD1222 COVID-19 vaccine. Study-level information: Some second doses came at about 4 weeks and others at about 12 weeks; these were pooled.

Study-wide results and caveats: Reports say nearly half of spike-specific TCRs go after unmutated variant regions. Every sample of the repertoires postdated the peak T cell response. Spike-specific TCR breadth and depth were elevated following two AZD1222 doses.

Trimming took 0 bases from V and 4 from J, leaving 7 bases between them. Germline V gives CDR1 SGHNT, CDR2 YYREEE (reference sequence). This CDR3 has 14 residues. For this clone: Its cognate antigen is unknown.

Clones were read by immunoSEQ multiplex PCR, and TCRdb kept only the in-frame ones, dropping some. The sample holds about 160,000 clones; more than 80% are singletons and the top ten take approximately 6.9%. This TCR derives from an adult in good health. The chain couples TRBV5-4 to TRBJ2-2; D is ambiguous. Source: peripheral blood, taken on day 0 of AZD1222 vaccination. CDR3 DNA sequence: TGTGCCAGCAGCTTGGAGGGAAGCACCGGGGAGCTGTTTTTT. This sequence encodes CASSLEGSTGELFF.